These 26 T cell receptor beta chains came from one sample sequenced in a study of shared clonotypes between healthy human individuals. Sequencing used immunoSEQ multiplex PCR; TCRdb keeps in-frame clones, though not all of them. In the table there are some 490,000 clones, over 70% of which are singletons. Sequencing input: PBMCs. The receptors were gathered from a woman in her forties in good health. Some clones in this sample may be carry-over from other donors' samples.

The V call is TRBV10-2, the J call TRBJ2-2; D perhaps matches TRBD1 (6 bases). The CDR3 is 12 residues long. Trimming stripped 8 bases from V and 11 bases from J, with 15 bases between. CDR1 and CDR2 from the germline V gene are WSHSY and SAAADI. CDR3 amino acids: CASQTGGSELFF. Here the CDR3 DNA reads TGCGCCAGCCAAACTGGGGGCTCCGAGCTGTTTTTT.

The CDR3: CASSFVQDTEAFF. The CDR3 nucleotides are TGTGCCAGCAGCTTCGTTCAGGACACTGAAGCTTTCTTT. The chain links TRBV11-1 to TRBJ1-1, with D unclear. The CDR3 has 13 residues. Trimming shortened V by 3 bases and J by 3 bases, and 8 bases separated the two germline ends. CDR1 and CDR2 from the germline V gene are SGHAT and FQDESV (reference sequence).

The chain links TRBV2 to TRBJ2-2; 13 bases map to TRBD2. J was trimmed by 6 bases and V by 5 bases; bases with no gene match: 15. The CDR3 length is 19 residues. Germline CDR1 reads SNHLY; CDR2 reads FYNNEI. The CDR3 DNA reads TGTGCCAGCAGTACAATCGGACTAGCGGGAGCGAACGGACCCGGGGAGCTGTTTTTT. This encodes CASSTIGLAGANGPGELFF.

Worth noting for this clone: Given a far larger clone just one base away, this is likely a sequencing read error. J is TRBJ2-5 and V is TRBV5-4; the D is unclear. The CDR3 covers 13 residues. Germline CDR1 reads SGHNT; CDR2 reads YYREEE (reference sequence). The CDR3 here is CAGSLVPRETQYF. The DNA for the CDR3 is TGTGCCGGCAGCTTGGTACCCCGGGAGACCCAGTACTTC.

The genes are TRBV19 and TRBJ2-7; maybe TRBD2 (5 bases). CDR1 is LNHDA and CDR2 is SQIVND in the germline V gene (reference sequence). This CDR3 region has 16 residues. The germline V and J ends were trimmed by 3 bases and 0 bases, with 15 bases remaining between them. The CDR3 loop reads CASSIARAVPSYEQYF. DNA for the CDR3: TGTGCCAGTAGTATTGCCCGAGCGGTCCCCTCCTACGAGCAGTACTTC. Supplemented by reference TRBV19 and TRBJ2-7, the full variable domain reads DGGITQSPKYLFRKEGQNVTLSCEQNLNHDAMYWYRQDPGQGLRLIYYSQIVNDFQKGDIAEGYSVSREKKESFPLTVTSAQKNPTAFYLCASSIARAVPSYEQYFGPGTRLTVT.

The genes are TRBV11-2 and TRBJ2-1, with a weak D call TRBD2 (6 bases). The CDR3 has 17 amino acids. V was pared by 5 bases and J by 1 base, with 18 bases between. Germline V gene sequence: CDR1 SGHAT, CDR2 FQNNGV. For the CDR3, the DNA is TGTGCCAGCAGCCCAACGATGGGTGCGGGGTCCTACAATGAGCAGTTCTTC. The encoded protein is CASSPTMGAGSYNEQFF.

The rearrangement uses TRBV11-2 and TRBJ2-7; D unresolved. The CDR3 spans 15 residues. V was pared by 0 bases and J by 2 bases, with 11 bases between. Germline V CDR1 and CDR2: SGHAT, FQNNGV. CDR3 protein: CASSLESRNPYEQYF. In DNA form, the CDR3 reads TGTGCCAGCAGCTTAGAATCCAGGAACCCCTACGAGCAGTACTTC. Supplemented by reference TRBV11-2 and TRBJ2-7, the full variable domain reads EAGVAQSPRYKIIEKRQSVAFWCNPISGHATLYWYQQILGQGPKLLIQFQNNGVVDDSQLPKDRFSAERLKGVDSTLKIQPAKLEDSAVYLCASSLESRNPYEQYFGPGTRLTVT.

This chain joins TRBV6-1 and TRBJ2-3; D gene unclear. CDR1 and CDR2 from the germline V gene are MNHNS and SASEGT. V gave up 5 bases and J gave up 2 bases, with 11 bases separating them. The CDR3 loop spans 14 amino acids. The CDR3 loop is CASSFRANTDTQYF. CDR3 coding DNA: TGTGCCAGCAGTTTTAGGGCAAACACAGATACGCAGTATTTT.

Comment on this clone: A much larger clone lies one base from this, so it may be a read error. No DNA is shown, since the ends of the CDR3 on it are uncertain; the CDR3 is the one TCRdb lists. This specimen includes other DNA sequences encoding the same CDR3. The J gene is TRBJ1-2, the V gene TRBV29-1. The CDR3 totals 11 residues, both ends included. The germline V gene encodes CDR1 SQVTM and CDR2 ANQGSEA. The CDR3 is CSESSNYGCTF.

Ten or more counts support this clone. This same CDR3 is encoded by further DNA sequences in the sample. V is TRBV11-2 and J is TRBJ2-2; D unclear. From germline, CDR1 is SGHAT and CDR2 FQNNGV. The CDR3 loop spans 13 amino acids. V was trimmed by 0 bases and J by 13 bases, leaving 12 bases between them. The CDR3 nucleotides read TGTGCCAGCAGCTTAGATCTGGTAGGGTTGCTGTTTTTT. It codes for CASSLDLVGLLFF.

The J gene is TRBJ1-1, the V gene TRBV5-1; tentatively, D is TRBD1 (5 bases). Trimming left V 5 bases short and J 3 bases short, with 17 bases between. CDR1 and CDR2 (germline): SGHRS, YFSETQ. The CDR3 runs to 15 residues. The CDR3 loop reads CASRELEQADTEAFF. CDR3 sequence (DNA): TGCGCCAGCAGGGAACTCGAACAGGCGGACACTGAAGCTTTCTTT.

This chain uses TRBV5-4 with TRBJ1-2; D gene uncertain. CDR3 size: 15 residues. Between the trimmed V and J ends, which lost 2 bases and 3 bases, there was a span of 14 bases. Germline CDR1 is SGHNT and CDR2 is YYREEE (reference sequence). CDR3 protein: CASSFKQQAYYGYTF. For the CDR3, the DNA is TGTGCCAGCAGCTTTAAACAACAAGCATACTATGGCTACACCTTC.

This clone was picked up a small number of times. The rearrangement uses TRBV4-1 and TRBJ2-1, with TRBD2 identical over 11 bases. J was trimmed by 2 bases and V by 1 base; bases with no gene match: 4. The CDR3 spans 17 residues. Germline CDR1 is MGHRA and CDR2 is YSYEKL. For the CDR3, the DNA is TGCGCCAGCAGCCAAGGGACTAGCGGGCCCCCCTACAATGAGCAGTTCTTC. Translated, it gives CASSQGTSGPPYNEQFF.

This sequence joins TRBV5-1 and TRBJ1-2; tentative D call: TRBD1 (6 bases). Germline CDR1 is SGHRS and CDR2 is YFSETQ. The CDR3 totals 13 residues. The ends were cut back, 5 bases at V and 2 bases at J, with 10 bases in the middle. CDR3 bases: TGCGCCAGCAGTCGGACAGACAACTATGGCTACACCTTC. Encoded protein: CASSRTDNYGYTF.

There are a few counts of this clone. V gene TRBV6-6 combines with J gene TRBJ2-7; D call uncertain. Germline CDR1 MNHNY, CDR2 SVGAGI (reference sequence). The CDR3 has 15 amino acids. V gave up 6 bases and J gave up 6 bases, with 21 bases separating them. CDR3 bases: TGTGCCAGCAGCCCATACCAGGTAAAGGGTTCCGAGCAGTACTTC. Protein sequence: CASSPYQVKGSEQYF.

The rearrangement links TRBV10-1 to TRBJ2-4, with 12 nucleotides matching TRBD2. The V gene end was trimmed by 0 bases and the J gene end by 7 bases; junction bases not matched to a gene: 4. The CDR3 is 16 residues long. Per germline, CDR1 WNHNN and CDR2 SYGVQD (reference sequence). CDR3 protein: CASSESRTSGINIQYF. Written as DNA, the CDR3 is TGCGCCAGCAGTGAGTCGAGGACTAGCGGGATCAACATTCAGTACTTC.

The CDR3 spells CASSRQSDEKLFF. The CDR3 nucleotides are TGTGCCAGCAGTCGACAGTCAGATGAAAAACTGTTTTTT. The J gene is TRBJ1-4, the V gene TRBV27, with D tentatively TRBD1 (5 bases). Trimming removed 5 bases from V and 6 bases from J, with 10 bases in between. Germline V gives CDR1 MNHEY, CDR2 SMNVEV (reference sequence). The CDR3 is made up of 13 amino acids.

The chain uses TRBV5-1 and TRBJ2-3; D gene uncertain. Deletions cut 5 bases from V and 3 bases from J, with 10 bases between. The germline gives CDR1 SGHRS, CDR2 YFSETQ. This CDR3 has 13 amino acids. The CDR3 is CASSELLTDTQYF. The CDR3 nucleotides are TGCGCCAGCAGTGAGCTATTAACAGATACGCAGTATTTT.

The V call is TRBV5-1, the J call TRBJ2-6; a possible D gene is TRBD1 (5 bases). The CDR3 runs 16 residues. Germline values: CDR1 SGHRS, CDR2 YFSETQ. Trimming removed 4 bases at V and 0 bases at J, with 11 bases between. CDR3 loop: CASSPPGNSGANVLTF. CDR3 sequence (DNA): TGCGCCAGCAGCCCCCCAGGGAACTCTGGGGCCAACGTCCTGACTTTC.

Only a few counts were recorded for this clone. This specimen includes other DNA sequences encoding the same CDR3. This sequence joins TRBV28 and TRBJ1-5, with unresolved D. Trimming stripped 3 bases from V and 3 bases from J, with 3 bases between. Germline assignment: CDR1 MDHEN and CDR2 SYDVKM. The CDR3 spans 12 residues. Written as DNA, the CDR3 is TGTGCCAGCAGTTTGCTCAATCAGCCCCAGCATTTT. Its protein product is CASSLLNQPQHF.

This chain uses TRBV10-3 with TRBJ1-4, with a weak D call TRBD1 (5 bases). CDR1 and CDR2 from the germline V gene are ENHRY and SYGVKD. V shed 3 bases and J shed 11 bases, with 13 bases lying between them. The CDR3 consists of 13 residues. CDR3 sequence (DNA): TGTGCCATCAGTGATTCGTGGGACGGTAAACTGTTTTTT. This encodes CAISDSWDGKLFF.

V is TRBV30 and J is TRBJ1-1; D might be TRBD1 (5 bases). Germline loops: CDR1 GTSNPN, CDR2 SVGIG (reference sequence). V dropped 3 bases and J dropped 2 bases, with 16 bases sitting between them. CDR3 size: 15 residues. CDR3 residues: CAWRRWGSINTEAFF. The CDR3 DNA reads as TGTGCCTGGAGACGGTGGGGCTCCATAAACACTGAAGCTTTCTTT. The variable domain in full, with the rest retrieved from reference TRBV30 and TRBJ1-1, is SQTIHQWPATLVQPVGSPLSLECTVEGTSNPNLYWYRQAAGRGLQLLFYSVGIGQISSEVPQNLSASRPQDRQFILSSKKLLLSDSGFYLCAWRRWGSINTEAFFGQGTRLTVV.

This clone was seen more than once but under ten times. The J gene is TRBJ1-1, the V gene TRBV5-4; D gene uncertain. CDR1 is SGHNT, CDR2 YYREEE, per germline (reference sequence). The CDR3 length is 15 residues. The V end lost 4 bases, the J end lost 1 base, and 14 bases lay between the germline ends. The CDR3 DNA follows: TGTGCCAGCAGCCACACCCAAGCAGGGAACACTGAAGCTTTCTTT. This translates into CASSHTQAGNTEAFF.

A remark on this clone: Within the sample, other DNA sequences also encode this same CDR3. The chain links TRBV9 to TRBJ2-7; 8 bases agree with TRBD2. The CDR3 spans 15 residues. J lost 4 bases, V lost 1 base, and 7 bases had no gene match. From germline, CDR1 is SGDLS and CDR2 YYNGEE. The CDR3 reads CASSVTSGSVYEQYF. CDR3 coding DNA: TGTGCCAGCAGCGTAACCAGCGGGAGCGTATACGAGCAGTACTTC.

In regard to this clone: A single base is all that separates this from a far larger clone, so a read error is likely. This specimen includes other DNA sequences encoding the same CDR3. V and J are TRBV2 and TRBJ1-4; weak D call: TRBD1 (5 bases). The CDR3 loop spans 16 amino acids. Germline-derived CDR1 and CDR2 are SNHLY and FYNNEI. The CDR3 sequence is CASSESGARTNEKLFF. The CDR3 DNA reads as TGTGCCAGCAGTGAGTCCGGGGCGCGAACTAATGAAAAGCTGTTTTTT. Using reference TRBV2 and TRBJ1-4 for the parts outside the CDR3, the full variable domain is EPEVTQTPSHQVTQMGQEVILRCVPISNHLYFYWYRQILGQKVEFLVSFYNNEISEKSEIFDDQFSVERPDGSNFTLKIRSTKLEDSAMYFCASSESGARTNEKLFFGSGTQLSVL.

V usage is TRBV27 and J usage is TRBJ2-3, with 12 positions matching TRBD2. V lost 8 bases to trimming and J lost 5 bases; unmatched junction nucleotides: 8. The germline gives CDR1 MNHEY, CDR2 SMNVEV (reference sequence). The length of the CDR3 is 15 residues. The CDR3 nucleotides are TGTGCCAGCGGGCCGCTAGCGGGAGGGGGAGATACGCAGTATTTT. It yields the protein CASGPLAGGGDTQYF.